The entry below describes one T cell receptor beta chain. This sample was taken from a study of blood T cell repertoires in COVID-19. Overall study context: From the United States, Italy and Spain came samples of acute and convalescent COVID-19. PBMCs, B-cell-depleted T cells, or T cells provided the cDNA or gDNA that made up the material.

The germline gives CDR1 SQVTM, CDR2 ANQGSEA. CDR3 size: 14 residues. V was trimmed by 0 bases and J by 3 bases, leaving 9 bases between them. Original methodology: Reference gene primer amplification gave estimated nucleated cell counts. Clones were sequenced by immunoSEQ multiplex PCR, and TCRdb holds only the in-frame ones, with some missing. The V and J calls and clone size were taken over from that table, and D and trimming were inferred from the DNA. The table records 200,000 to 250,000 clones, 65% to 90% of them present only once. Enrolled during active infection, Seattle patients were then followed longitudinally.

The clonotype comes from a man in his forties or fifties with COVID-19, enrolled during active disease. The rearrangement links TRBV29-1 to TRBJ2-1, with D hard to call. Sequences were obtained from peripheral blood. The CDR3 sequence is CSVEDMASYNEQFF. The CDR3 DNA is TGCAGCGTTGAAGATATGGCCAGCTACAATGAGCAGTTCTTC.